Included here is one T cell receptor beta chain sequence, with context. The protocol was immunoSEQ multiplex PCR, while the TCRdb copy is restricted to in-frame clones and leaves out a portion. The sample gives roughly 26,000 clones, 65% to 90% of which show up once; 6.5% to 8.5% is in the top ten. This record comes from a study of control samples from healthy donors and cancer patients. This CDR3 spans 12 amino acids. Trimming removed 4 bases from V and 9 bases from J, with 10 bases in between. Germline CDR1 is LNHNV and CDR2 is YYDKDF (reference sequence). The rearrangement joins TRBV15 to TRBJ2-4; D is unclear. The receptor was isolated from a woman aged 60-75 years with head and neck cancer. The sample consisted of PBMCs. Written as DNA, the CDR3 is TGTGCCACCAGCACCCAACGAGGCATTCAGTACTTC. Amino acids: CATSTQRGIQYF. Looking up the rest from reference TRBV15 and TRBJ2-4 gives the full variable domain: DAMVIQNPRYQVTQFGKPVTLSCSQTLNHNVMYWYQQKSSQAPKLLFHYYDKDFNNEADTPDNFQSRRPNTSFCFLDIRSPGLGDTAMYLCATSTQRGIQYFGAGTRLSVL.